The 27 T cell receptor beta chains in this list originate from one sample, sequenced in a study of blood T cell repertoires in COVID-19. Using immunoSEQ multiplex PCR, the repertoire was profiled, and TCRdb retains in-frame clones only, with some absent. The table includes over 130,000 clones, roughly 80% detected once. Sample: peripheral blood. Receptors originate from a woman older than 75 with acute or convalescent COVID-19.

The chain is built from TRBV27 and TRBJ2-7; 7 bases match TRBD2. With V trimmed by 6 bases and J by 2 bases, 4 bases remained unmatched. The CDR3 has 13 residues. Germline CDR1 MNHEY, CDR2 SMNVEV (reference sequence). The CDR3 region has the DNA TGTGCCAGCAGGCCGGGACTACCCTACGAGCAGTACTTC. Amino acids: CASRPGLPYEQYF.

This clone has a single count. The V and J genes are TRBV5-6 and TRBJ2-1, with D perhaps TRBD2 (5 bases). The germline V gene has CDR1 SGHDT and CDR2 YYEEEE. CDR3 length: 14 residues. The ends were cut back, 3 bases at V and 8 bases at J, with 15 bases in the middle. The CDR3: CASSYLRDMHEQFF. CDR3 nucleotide sequence: TGTGCCAGCAGCTATTTGAGGGATATGCATGAGCAGTTCTTC. The full variable domain, completed using reference TRBV5-6 and TRBJ2-1, is DAGVTQSPTHLIKTRGQQVTLRCSPKSGHDTVSWYQQALGQGPQFIFQYYEEEERQRGNFPDRFSGHQFPNYSSELNVNALLLGDSALYLCASSYLRDMHEQFFGPGTRLTVL.

V usage is TRBV3-1 (or the pseudogene TRBV3-2) and J usage is TRBJ1-3; TRBD1 agrees at 7 bases. The CDR3 loop spans 17 amino acids. The germline gives CDR1 LGHDT, CDR2 YNNKEL (reference sequence). V shed 0 bases and J 7 bases; nucleotides not matched to a gene: 12. CDR3 in DNA: TGTGCCAGCAGCCAAGATGGGACAGAAGGGTATTCGAACACCATATATTTT. Protein sequence: CASSQDGTEGYSNTIYF.

The chain joins TRBV3-1 (or the pseudogene TRBV3-2) to TRBJ1-5, with a possible D match to TRBD1 (5 bases). Germline CDR1 LGHDT, CDR2 YNNKEL (reference sequence). Trimming took 5 bases from V and 0 from J, leaving 14 bases between them. The CDR3 is made up of 16 amino acids. The CDR3: CASSDGATHSNQPQHF. CDR3 in DNA: TGTGCCAGCAGCGATGGGGCTACCCATAGCAATCAGCCCCAGCATTTT.

The chain links TRBV10-2 to TRBJ2-1; tentatively, D is TRBD2 (6 bases). Per the germline V gene, CDR1 is WSHSY and CDR2 is SAAADI. The CDR3 is 17 amino acids. Trimming shortened V by 7 bases and J by 4 bases, and 23 bases separated the two germline ends. The CDR3 nucleotides are TGCGCCAGCATTTCTGCTAGACTAGAACCATCTTACAATGAGCAGTTCTTC. Translating it yields CASISARLEPSYNEQFF.

The V and J genes are TRBV5-1 and TRBJ2-1; 7 nucleotides line up with TRBD2. V was pared by 0 bases and J by 6 bases, with 6 bases of the junction left unmatched. Germline CDR1 and CDR2: SGHRS and YFSETQ. The CDR3 spans 15 residues. The DNA of the CDR3 is TGCGCCAGCAGCTTGGAGACTAGCCTCTTCAATGAGCAGTTCTTC. Amino acid sequence: CASSLETSLFNEQFF. The full variable domain, completed using reference TRBV5-1 and TRBJ2-1, is KAGVTQTPRYLIKTRGQQVTLSCSPISGHRSVSWYQQTPGQGLQFLFEYFSETQRNKGNFPGRFSGRQFSNSRSEMNVSTLELGDSALYLCASSLETSLFNEQFFGPGTRLTVL.

The rearrangement uses TRBV28 and TRBJ2-3; 8 bases agree with TRBD1. Germline CDR1 is MDHEN and CDR2 is SYDVKM. The CDR3 loop spans 13 amino acids. The V gene end was trimmed by 6 bases and the J gene end by 8 bases; junction bases not matched to a gene: 7. The CDR3 DNA is TGTGCCAGCAGCCTACCCGGACAGGGTACGCAGTATTTT. It codes for CASSLPGQGTQYF.

The J gene is TRBJ2-1, the V gene TRBV25-1; weak D call: TRBD2 (5 bases). This CDR3 spans 14 amino acids. The V end lost 6 bases, the J end lost 6 bases, and 15 bases lay between the germline ends. The germline V gene has CDR1 MGHDK and CDR2 SYGVNS. The CDR3 bases are TGTGCCAGCAGCTCTACCGGCCGGGGCAATGAGCAGTTCTTC. Its translation: CASSSTGRGNEQFF.

The V call is TRBV4-1, the J call TRBJ1-5, with D possibly being TRBD1 (5 bases). The CDR3 extends over 16 amino acids. V was pared by 1 base and J by 5 bases, with 15 bases between. The germline gives CDR1 MGHRA, CDR2 YSYEKL. The CDR3, as DNA: TGCGCCAGCAGCCAAGTGAGTTCAGGGCCCGATCAGCCCCAGCATTTT. Amino acids: CASSQVSSGPDQPQHF.

The rearrangement joins TRBV5-1 to TRBJ2-2; the D gene is possibly TRBD2 (5 bases). The CDR3 has 16 amino acids. The germline V and J ends were trimmed by 4 bases and 3 bases, with 16 bases remaining between them. Germline loops: CDR1 SGHRS, CDR2 YFSETQ. CDR3 sequence: CASSLPDFTDTGELFF. DNA for the CDR3: TGCGCCAGCAGCCTCCCGGACTTTACAGACACCGGGGAGCTGTTTTTT.

The chain combines TRBV2 with TRBJ2-5; 7 bases align to TRBD1. The CDR3 has 14 amino acids. The trim removed 1 base at V and 4 bases at J, leaving 3 bases unmatched. In germline, CDR1 is SNHLY, CDR2 FYNNEI. As DNA, the CDR3 is TGTGCCAGCAGTGAAGACAGGGGTGGAGAGACCCAGTACTTC. The encoded protein is CASSEDRGGETQYF.

This clone showed up just once. V gene TRBV7-2 combines with J gene TRBJ1-2; 7 bases line up with TRBD1. The CDR3 is 14 residues long. Germline V gene data show CDR1 as SGHTA and CDR2 as FQGNSA. V shed 3 bases and J 6 bases; nucleotides not matched to a gene: 7. DNA of the CDR3: TGTGCCAGCAGCTTCCTACAGGGGTTCAATGGCTACACCTTC. Translated: CASSFLQGFNGYTF.

CDR3 bases: TGTGCCTGGACAGCGCTGGCCGGGGAGCTGTTTTTT. Translation gives CAWTALAGELFF. This chain links TRBV30 with TRBJ2-2; D remains unclear. CDR1 and CDR2 from the germline V gene are GTSNPN and SVGIG (reference sequence). V dropped 4 bases and J dropped 6 bases, with 9 bases sitting between them. The CDR3 length is 12 residues.

This clone was seen only once. The chain recombines TRBV19 with TRBJ2-2, with a tentative D call TRBD2 (5 bases). Trimming took 6 bases from V and 5 from J, leaving 13 bases between them. From germline, CDR1 is LNHDA and CDR2 SQIVND (reference sequence). This CDR3 region has 14 residues. The CDR3 is CASRAVSGTGELFF. DNA of the CDR3: TGTGCCAGTAGGGCCGTTTCGGGGACCGGGGAGCTGTTTTTT.

The chain recombines TRBV19 with TRBJ1-5, with D unresolved. With 2 bases removed from V and 5 bases from J, the gap between germline ends came to 7 bases. The CDR3 totals 13 residues. The germline V gene has CDR1 LNHDA and CDR2 SQIVND (reference sequence). The CDR3 sequence: CASSIRLDQPQHF. Here the CDR3 DNA reads TGTGCCAGTAGTATACGGTTGGATCAGCCCCAGCATTTT.

This clone has at least ten counts. The chain employs TRBV9 and TRBJ2-5; tentatively, D is TRBD2 (5 bases). Germline CDR1 is SGDLS and CDR2 is YYNGEE. CDR3 length equals 15 residues. The ends were cut back, 0 bases at V and 5 bases at J, with 14 bases in the middle. Here the CDR3 DNA reads TGTGCCAGCAGCGTAGGGAACGGCCGAGGGGAGACCCAGTACTTC. This sequence encodes CASSVGNGRGETQYF.

This rearrangement joins TRBV28 to TRBJ2-7; weak D call: TRBD2 (6 bases). Trimming pared 1 base from V and 2 bases from J, leaving 18 bases between. From germline, CDR1 is MDHEN and CDR2 SYDVKM. CDR3 length: 17 residues. DNA of the CDR3: TGTGCCAGCAGTTTATTAGGGCGGGGAAAGATCCCCTACGAGCAGTACTTC. As protein: CASSLLGRGKIPYEQYF.

This clone was recorded a few times. V gene TRBV14 combines with J gene TRBJ2-3, with 7 bases aligning to TRBD2. From germline, CDR1 is SGHDN and CDR2 FVKESK. J lost 3 bases, V lost 1 base, and 1 base had no gene match. CDR3 length equals 14 residues. This CDR3 reads CASSQGRETDTQYF. CDR3 DNA: TGTGCCAGCAGCCAAGGGCGGGAGACAGATACGCAGTATTTT.

This chain joins TRBV4-1 and TRBJ1-5; D perhaps matches TRBD1 (5 bases). The V and J ends lost 3 bases and 0 bases respectively, with 12 bases between them. The CDR3 consists of 16 residues. In germline, CDR1 is MGHRA, CDR2 YSYEKL. Here the CDR3 reads CASSQGRTYSNQPQHF. The CDR3 nucleotides read TGCGCCAGCAGCCAGGGGCGGACGTATAGCAATCAGCCCCAGCATTTT.

The sample holds one count of this clone. V gene TRBV10-3 combines with J gene TRBJ2-3, with 7 bases matching TRBD1. Trimming removed 4 bases from V and 3 bases from J; junction bases left unmatched: 4. Germline V gives CDR1 ENHRY, CDR2 SYGVKD. The length of the CDR3 is 14 residues. CDR3 nucleotide sequence: TGTGCCATCAGTGGAGGGGGCGAGACAGATACGCAGTATTTT. It yields the protein CAISGGGETDTQYF.

V is TRBV6-2 or TRBV6-3 and J is TRBJ2-7; TRBD1 might be the D (6 bases). The V gene's germline CDR1 is MNHEY and CDR2 SVGEGT. With 4 bases removed from V and 3 bases from J, the gap between germline ends came to 7 bases. The CDR3 is 12 amino acids. CDR3 DNA: TGTGCCAGCAGTTGGGACATCTACGAGCAGTACTTC. Its translation is CASSWDIYEQYF.

This chain joins TRBV19 and TRBJ2-1; 9 nucleotides align to TRBD2. This CDR3 region has 17 residues. The V segment lost 4 bases and the J segment 4 bases; nucleotides outside the gene matches: 11. Germline V gene data show CDR1 as LNHDA and CDR2 as SQIVND (reference sequence). The CDR3 protein is CASSTLSGAGGYNEQFF. In DNA form, the CDR3 reads TGTGCCAGTAGTACCCTATCAGGTGCGGGGGGGTACAATGAGCAGTTCTTC. Full variable domain (rest looked up from reference TRBV19 and TRBJ2-1): DGGITQSPKYLFRKEGQNVTLSCEQNLNHDAMYWYRQDPGQGLRLIYYSQIVNDFQKGDIAEGYSVSREKKESFPLTVTSAQKNPTAFYLCASSTLSGAGGYNEQFFGPGTRLTVL.

The V call is TRBV28, the J call TRBJ2-5; 11 bases are shared with TRBD2. From germline, CDR1 is MDHEN and CDR2 SYDVKM. Trimming cost V 2 bases and J 4 bases; bases outside gene matches: 3. This CDR3 comprises 15 residues. This CDR3 reads CASSLPSGGRETQYF. For the CDR3, the DNA is TGTGCCAGCAGTTTACCTAGCGGGGGGCGAGAGACCCAGTACTTC.

J is TRBJ2-1 and V is TRBV19; 8 bases fit TRBD2. This CDR3 comprises 12 residues. The germline V gene encodes CDR1 LNHDA and CDR2 SQIVND (reference sequence). J was trimmed by 13 bases and V by 5 bases; bases with no gene match: 7. CDR3 DNA sequence: TGTGCCAGTAGTGCACAGCGGGAGCATCAGTTCTTC. Protein: CASSAQREHQFF. Full variable domain (rest looked up from reference TRBV19 and TRBJ2-1): DGGITQSPKYLFRKEGQNVTLSCEQNLNHDAMYWYRQDPGQGLRLIYYSQIVNDFQKGDIAEGYSVSREKKESFPLTVTSAQKNPTAFYLCASSAQREHQFFGPGTRLTVL.

The genes are TRBV4-1 and TRBJ2-3; no definite D call. Germline CDR1 and CDR2: MGHRA and YSYEKL. Between the trimmed V and J ends, which lost 4 bases and 0 bases, there was a span of 5 bases. The CDR3 has 13 amino acids. CDR3 region: CASSLQSTDTQYF. CDR3 bases: TGCGCCAGCAGCCTTCAGAGCACAGATACGCAGTATTTT.

In this sample, this clone turned up a few times. The chain recombines TRBV6-5 with TRBJ2-2, with 9 bases aligning to TRBD2. J gave up 6 bases and V 7 bases, and 9 bases lay outside the gene matches. The germline CDR1 and CDR2 sequences are MNHEY and SVGAGI. The CDR3 spans 15 residues. This chain's CDR3 is CASKMGGRVPGELFF. DNA of the CDR3: TGTGCCAGCAAAATGGGCGGGAGGGTCCCCGGGGAGCTGTTTTTT.

The J gene is TRBJ2-5, the V gene TRBV28, with D possibly TRBD1 on 6 matching bases. V lost 3 bases to trimming and J lost 0 bases, with 11 bases between them. CDR3 length equals 15 residues. The germline gives CDR1 MDHEN, CDR2 SYDVKM. The CDR3 region is CASSLDSGYQETQYF. The CDR3 DNA is TGTGCCAGCAGTTTGGACAGTGGGTACCAAGAGACCCAGTACTTC.